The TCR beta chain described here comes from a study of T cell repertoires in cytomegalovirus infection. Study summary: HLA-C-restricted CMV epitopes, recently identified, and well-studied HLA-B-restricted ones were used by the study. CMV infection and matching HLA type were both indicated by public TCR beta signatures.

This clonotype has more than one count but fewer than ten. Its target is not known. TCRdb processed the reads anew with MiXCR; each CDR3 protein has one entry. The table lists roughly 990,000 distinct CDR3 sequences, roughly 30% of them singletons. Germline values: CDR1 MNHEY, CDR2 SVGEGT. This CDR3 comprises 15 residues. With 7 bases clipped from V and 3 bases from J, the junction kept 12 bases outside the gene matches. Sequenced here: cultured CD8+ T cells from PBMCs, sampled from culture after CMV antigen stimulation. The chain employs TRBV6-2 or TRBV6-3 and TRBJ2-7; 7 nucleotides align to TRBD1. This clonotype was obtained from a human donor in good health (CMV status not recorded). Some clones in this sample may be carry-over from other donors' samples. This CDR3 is CASTAGTEPFYEQYV. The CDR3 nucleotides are TGTGCCAGCACCGCCGGGACAGAGCCTTTCTACGAGCAGTACGTC.